This entry features one T cell receptor beta chain sequence. The antigen remains undetermined. Assay runs were performed at deep level. This table comes from immunoSEQ multiplex PCR, and its TCRdb copy is limited to in-frame clones, with some not included. The sample carries about 2.3 million clones, roughly 92% recorded once. These data belong to a study of shared clonotypes between healthy human individuals. Looking at the study overall: There were three CD4 naive, three CD4 memory, two CD8 naive and one CD8 memory plates per donor.

Study outcomes and limitations: Sample collection involved blood only; tissue repertoires are likely different. Clonotypes not shared had lower generation probabilities than those common to all four donors.

Input material: naive CD4+ T cells from PBMCs. Subset reported: CD45RA+ positively selected. The clonotype comes from a man aged 18 to 29 in good health. Some clones in this sample may be carry-over from other donors' samples.

CDR3 sequence: CASSLMPGQREAKTQYF. The CDR3 DNA is TGCGCCAGCAGCTTAATGCCGGGCCAGCGGGAGGCCAAGACCCAGTACTTC. This chain uses TRBV5-1 with TRBJ2-5; TRBD2 matches at 9 bases. Per the germline V gene, CDR1 is SGHRS and CDR2 is YFSETQ. This CDR3 has 17 residues. J was trimmed by 6 bases and V by 2 bases; bases with no gene match: 14. The variable domain in full, completed from reference TRBV5-1 and TRBJ2-5, reads KAGVTQTPRYLIKTRGQQVTLSCSPISGHRSVSWYQQTPGQGLQFLFEYFSETQRNKGNFPGRFSGRQFSNSRSEMNVSTLELGDSALYLCASSLMPGQREAKTQYFGPGTRLLVL.